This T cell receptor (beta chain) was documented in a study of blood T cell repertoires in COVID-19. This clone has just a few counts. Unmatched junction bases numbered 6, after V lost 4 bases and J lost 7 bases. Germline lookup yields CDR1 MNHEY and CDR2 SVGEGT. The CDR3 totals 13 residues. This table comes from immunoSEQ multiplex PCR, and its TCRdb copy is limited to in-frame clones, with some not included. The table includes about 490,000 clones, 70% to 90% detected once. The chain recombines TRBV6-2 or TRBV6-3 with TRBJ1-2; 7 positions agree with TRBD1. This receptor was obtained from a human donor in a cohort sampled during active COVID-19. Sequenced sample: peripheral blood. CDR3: CASSFGTALGYTF. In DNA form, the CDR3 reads TGTGCCAGCAGTTTCGGGACAGCTCTTGGCTACACCTTC.